This T cell receptor (beta chain) was observed in a study of T cell responses to AZD1222 COVID-19 vaccine. For the study at large: Pooling of second doses given at about 4 or about 12 weeks was done.

V was cut by 5 bases and J by 2 bases, with 28 bases left in between. Germline V CDR1 and CDR2: SGHRS, YFSETQ. This CDR3 spans 19 amino acids. Profiling relied on immunoSEQ multiplex PCR, and the TCRdb table lists in-frame clones only, not all of them. This sample has about 120,000 clones, with 70% to 90% found just once. The sequence came from an adult in good health. The rearrangement uses TRBV5-1 and TRBJ1-2; no reliable D call. The source material was peripheral blood, sampled on day 0 of AZD1222 vaccination. The CDR3 DNA sequence: TGCGCCAGCAGGTCTCTGCCCAGGCAGTCCGCTTTATCAAACTATGGCTACACCTTC. It is translated as CASRSLPRQSALSNYGYTF. The full variable domain, in which reference TRBV5-1 and TRBJ1-2 provide the parts outside the CDR3, is KAGVTQTPRYLIKTRGQQVTLSCSPISGHRSVSWYQQTPGQGLQFLFEYFSETQRNKGNFPGRFSGRQFSNSRSEMNVSTLELGDSALYLCASRSLPRQSALSNYGYTFGSGTRLTVV.